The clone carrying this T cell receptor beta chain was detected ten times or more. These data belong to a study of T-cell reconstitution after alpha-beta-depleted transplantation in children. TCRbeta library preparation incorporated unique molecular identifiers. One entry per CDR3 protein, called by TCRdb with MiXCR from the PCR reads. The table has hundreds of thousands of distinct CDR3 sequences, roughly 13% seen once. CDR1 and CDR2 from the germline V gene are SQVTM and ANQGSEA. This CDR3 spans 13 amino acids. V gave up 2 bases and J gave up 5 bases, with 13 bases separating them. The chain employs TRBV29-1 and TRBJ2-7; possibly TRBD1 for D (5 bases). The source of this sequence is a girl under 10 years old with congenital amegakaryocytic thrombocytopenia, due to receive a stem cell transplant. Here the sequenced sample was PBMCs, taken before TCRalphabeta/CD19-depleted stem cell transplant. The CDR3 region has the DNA TGCAGCGTTGAACAGGGTGGGGTGGACGAGCAGTACTTC. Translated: CSVEQGGVDEQYF.